One sample yielded the 32 T cell receptor beta chains listed below, sequenced in a study of cytomegalovirus exposure and HLA in healthy donors. With 60 Vbeta and 13 Jbeta primers, the PCR was carried out. TCRdb's table, derived via immunoSEQ multiplex PCR, lists solely in-frame clones and lacks some. The sample lists roughly 200,000 clones, under 85% occurring once. Sample: PBMCs. These receptors were collected from a male donor in good health and CMV-seronegative.

This clone was counted once. V and J are TRBV11-1 and TRBJ2-2, with D uncertain. CDR3 length equals 13 residues. Trimming pared 5 bases from V and 2 bases from J, leaving 6 bases between. CDR1 SGHAT and CDR2 FQDESV come from the germline V gene (reference sequence). In nucleotides, the CDR3 is TGTGCCAGCAGCGTGGGCAACACCGGGGAGCTGTTTTTT. Amino acids: CASSVGNTGELFF.

This chain links TRBV30 with TRBJ2-1; D may be TRBD2 (5 bases). The CDR3 runs 13 residues. V was cut by 4 bases and J by 0 bases, with 7 bases left in between. Germline-derived CDR1 and CDR2 are GTSNPN and SVGIG (reference sequence). The CDR3 sequence: CAWTGSSYNEQFF. CDR3 in DNA: TGTGCCTGGACGGGGAGCTCCTACAATGAGCAGTTCTTC.

CDR3 DNA: TGTGCCAGCAGCTTAGCGGTTGGTGGGCAGGGCAATCAGCCCCAGCATTTT. Protein: CASSLAVGGQGNQPQHF. V is TRBV7-2 and J is TRBJ1-5; D uncertain. The CDR3 is 17 amino acids. Germline CDR1 and CDR2: SGHTA and FQGNSA. Trimming took off 0 bases at V and 2 bases at J, with 14 bases between the two ends.

The V call is TRBV7-6, the J call TRBJ2-1; 15 bases are a match to TRBD2. CDR1 and CDR2 (germline): SGHVS, FNYEAQ. The CDR3 is made up of 18 amino acids. With V trimmed by 5 bases and J by 0 bases, 5 bases remained unmatched. This chain's CDR3 is CASSPGLAGGSSYNEQFF. The CDR3, as DNA: TGTGCCAGCAGCCCGGGACTAGCGGGAGGTAGCTCCTACAATGAGCAGTTCTTC.

The chain has TRBV6-5 and TRBJ2-7, with a possible D match to TRBD2 (6 bases). V was shortened by 3 bases and J by 0 bases, with 12 bases between the two germline ends. The germline V gene has CDR1 MNHEY and CDR2 SVGAGI. CDR3 length: 15 amino acids. The DNA of the CDR3 is TGTGCCAGCAGTTATCGGGGGACCCTCTCCTACGAGCAGTACTTC. Encoded protein: CASSYRGTLSYEQYF.

V gene TRBV20-1 combines with J gene TRBJ1-2; TRBD1 might be the D (6 bases). Germline-derived CDR1 and CDR2 are DFQATT and SNEGSKA (reference sequence). The CDR3 spans 11 residues. The V end lost 5 bases, the J end lost 8 bases, and 12 bases lay between the germline ends. This CDR3 is CSAGTQGGYTF. The CDR3 DNA is TGCAGTGCTGGAACCCAGGGGGGCTACACCTTC.

CDR3 amino acids: CAWSVAGTDNSPLHF. The DNA for the CDR3 is TGTGCCTGGAGTGTGGCCGGGACAGATAATTCACCCCTCCACTTT. J is TRBJ1-6 and V is TRBV30; 7 bases match TRBD1. Germline-derived CDR1 and CDR2 are GTSNPN and SVGIG (reference sequence). Trimming removed 0 bases from V and 5 bases from J; junction bases left unmatched: 4. CDR3 size: 15 residues.

This clone was recorded only once. The chain carries TRBV7-6 and TRBJ1-2; a weak D match, TRBD1 (5 bases). CDR3 length: 15 residues. V lost 6 bases to trimming and J lost 4 bases, with 18 bases between them. In germline, CDR1 is SGHVS, CDR2 FNYEAQ. This chain's CDR3 is CASSLEDRDSYGYTF. CDR3 sequence (DNA): TGTGCCAGCAGTCTTGAGGACCGGGACTCCTATGGCTACACCTTC.

This chain uses TRBV6-5 with TRBJ1-2; TRBD1 is a possible D gene (5 bases). Germline CDR1 is MNHEY and CDR2 is SVGAGI. The V end was cut by 0 bases, the J end by 8 bases, with 16 bases between. The CDR3 contains 15 residues. The CDR3 sequence is CASSYSIQARTGYTF. In DNA form, the CDR3 reads TGTGCCAGCAGTTACTCGATCCAGGCCCGGACAGGCTACACCTTC.

The V gene is TRBV30, the J gene TRBJ2-5, with a possible D match to TRBD1 (5 bases). The end of the DNA is better explained by TRBJ2-7, so the J call may be wrong. There are 11 residues in the CDR3. Germline loops: CDR1 GTSNPN, CDR2 SVGIG (reference sequence). The CDR3 loop reads CAWSQGYEQYF. CDR3 sequence (DNA): TGTGCCTGGAGCCAGGGATACGAGCAGTACTTC.

The V and J genes are TRBV30 and TRBJ1-5; perhaps TRBD1 as D (6 bases). Between the trimmed V and J ends, which lost 3 bases and 10 bases, there was a span of 19 bases. This CDR3 is 14 amino acids long. The germline CDR1 and CDR2 sequences are GTSNPN and SVGIG (reference sequence). The chain's CDR3 is CAWSRGGPPRPQHF. The CDR3 DNA reads as TGTGCCTGGAGCCGGGGGGGCCCCCCTCGACCCCAGCATTTT.

The chain links TRBV11-2 to TRBJ1-5, with unresolved D. The ends were cut back, 5 bases at V and 1 base at J, with 9 bases in the middle. Germline V CDR1 and CDR2: SGHAT, FQNNGV. CDR3 length: 14 residues. CDR3 bases: TGTGCCAGCAGCCCCGCGCCGAGCAATCAGCCCCAGCATTTT. It yields the protein CASSPAPSNQPQHF.

V is TRBV28 and J is TRBJ2-1, with D possibly TRBD1 on 5 matching bases. Trimming removed 3 bases from V and 4 bases from J, with 10 bases in between. Germline CDR1 and CDR2: MDHEN and SYDVKM. This CDR3 contains 14 residues. The DNA for the CDR3 is TGTGCCAGCAGTTTTCAGGGTGAATACAATGAGCAGTTCTTC. Protein sequence: CASSFQGEYNEQFF.

The chain uses TRBV11-1 and TRBJ1-6; TRBD1 matches at 9 bases. Germline CDR1 SGHAT, CDR2 FQDESV (reference sequence). The CDR3 has 15 residues. Germline trimming cut 2 bases from V and 9 bases from J; bases unmatched to any gene: 5. CDR3 bases: TGTGCCAGCAGCTTAAACAGGGGGCAGGGTTCACCCCTCCACTTT. Its translation is CASSLNRGQGSPLHF.

The chain carries TRBV28 and TRBJ2-1, with 10 bases aligning to TRBD2. The CDR3 sequence is 17 residues long. Germline V CDR1 and CDR2: MDHEN, SYDVKM. Germline trimming cut 8 bases from V and 4 bases from J; bases unmatched to any gene: 14. This CDR3 is CASGLLAGAGGYNEQFF. The CDR3 nucleotides are TGTGCCAGCGGCCTTCTAGCGGGAGCAGGGGGGTACAATGAGCAGTTCTTC. The full variable domain, its missing parts supplied by reference TRBV28 and TRBJ2-1, is DVKVTQSSRYLVKRTGEKVFLECVQDMDHENMFWYRQDPGLGLRLIYFSYDVKMKEKGDIPEGYSVSREKKERFSLILESASTNQTSMYLCASGLLAGAGGYNEQFFGPGTRLTVL.

This clone was counted a few times. The rearrangement joins TRBV6-1 to TRBJ1-1; perhaps TRBD1 as D (5 bases). Trimming left V 5 bases short and J 6 bases short, with 19 bases between. The CDR3 runs to 15 residues. Germline CDR1 reads MNHNS; CDR2 reads SASEGT. The CDR3 DNA reads as TGTGCCAGCAGTCCCCCCTCAGCGGGGGTACCTGAAGCTTTCTTT. Protein: CASSPPSAGVPEAFF.

The chain has TRBV6-1 and TRBJ1-2, with a weak D call TRBD1 (5 bases). Trimming cost V 4 bases and J 2 bases, with 5 bases left between them. The CDR3 contains 12 residues. Germline CDR1 and CDR2: MNHNS and SASEGT. Written as DNA, the CDR3 is TGTGCCAGCAGTGGACAGAACTATGGCTACACCTTC. This sequence encodes CASSGQNYGYTF.

This chain joins TRBV5-4 and TRBJ2-7; D is undetermined. Trimming cost V 4 bases and J 7 bases, with 18 bases left between them. The CDR3 sequence is 14 residues long. Germline CDR1 and CDR2: SGHNT and YYREEE (reference sequence). CDR3: CASSLQGLPREQYF. For the CDR3, the DNA is TGTGCCAGCAGCCTACAAGGTCTACCGCGGGAGCAGTACTTC. The variable domain in full, with the rest retrieved from reference TRBV5-4 and TRBJ2-7, is ETGVTQSPTHLIKTRGQQVTLRCSSQSGHNTVSWYQQALGQGPQFIFQYYREEENGRGNFPPRFSGLQFPNYSSELNVNALELDDSALYLCASSLQGLPREQYFGPGTRLTVT.

This rearrangement joins TRBV27 to TRBJ1-5; weak D call: TRBD1 (5 bases). The CDR3 sequence is 12 residues long. The germline V and J ends were trimmed by 8 bases and 4 bases, with 9 bases remaining between them. Germline V gene sequence: CDR1 MNHEY, CDR2 SMNVEV (reference sequence). In DNA form, the CDR3 reads TGTGCCAGCGGGACTCAAAATCAGCCCCAGCATTTT. It codes for CASGTQNQPQHF.

The rearrangement joins TRBV6-1 to TRBJ1-5, with 8 nucleotides matching TRBD1. Trimming took 5 bases from V and 7 from J; bases not matched to a gene: 4. This CDR3 comprises 13 residues. Germline V gives CDR1 MNHNS, CDR2 SASEGT. DNA of the CDR3: TGTGCCAGCAGTTGGACAGGGCAACAGCCCCAGCATTTT. The encoded protein is CASSWTGQQPQHF.

The genes are TRBV6-1 and TRBJ2-7; 8 nucleotides match TRBD2. Germline lookup yields CDR1 MNHNS and CDR2 SASEGT. This CDR3 comprises 16 residues. The V gene end was trimmed by 3 bases and the J gene end by 0 bases; junction bases not matched to a gene: 7. The CDR3 nucleotides are TGTGCCAGCAGTGAGCGGATACTAGCGGACTCCTACGAGCAGTACTTC. Encoded protein: CASSERILADSYEQYF.

The V call is TRBV6-1, the J call TRBJ1-1; D gene unclear. The germline CDR1 and CDR2 sequences are MNHNS and SASEGT. The CDR3 length is 12 residues. Trimming removed 6 bases at V and 6 bases at J, with 11 bases between. The CDR3 region has the DNA TGTGCCAGCAGCCTCAACGAGGCTGAAGCTTTCTTT. Encoded protein: CASSLNEAEAFF.

This chain links TRBV6-6 with TRBJ1-6; no clear D. V lost 0 bases, J lost 10 bases, and 16 bases lay in between. CDR1 and CDR2 from the germline V gene are MNHNY and SVGAGI (reference sequence). The length of the CDR3 is 16 residues. The CDR3 loop reads CASSYSRELGRSPLHF. The DNA for the CDR3 is TGTGCCAGCAGTTACTCGAGAGAGTTGGGCCGGTCACCCCTCCACTTT.

This chain connects TRBV7-8 to TRBJ1-5, with a weak D call TRBD1 (5 bases). Trimming cost V 0 bases and J 1 base, with 10 bases left between them. Germline-derived CDR1 and CDR2 are SGHVS and FQNEAQ. The length of the CDR3 is 16 residues. CDR3 sequence (DNA): TGTGCCAGCAGCTTAGCATCAGGGAGGAGCAATCAGCCCCAGCATTTT. This sequence encodes CASSLASGRSNQPQHF.

The CDR3 here is CAISESQGNTEAFF. As DNA, the CDR3 is TGTGCCATCAGTGAGTCTCAGGGGAACACTGAAGCTTTCTTT. This sequence joins TRBV10-3 and TRBJ1-1, with D possibly matching TRBD1 (5 bases). V gave up 0 bases and J gave up 1 base, with 6 bases separating them. CDR3 length: 14 residues. Germline-derived CDR1 and CDR2 are ENHRY and SYGVKD.

This clone occurred once. The chain combines TRBV5-6 with TRBJ2-7, with no clear D. The length of the CDR3 is 13 residues. Germline V lookup: CDR1 SGHDT, CDR2 YYEEEE. V was clipped by 0 bases and J by 4 bases, with 8 bases between them. CDR3 residues: CASSLGHLYEQYF. Written as DNA, the CDR3 is TGTGCCAGCAGCTTGGGACATTTATACGAGCAGTACTTC.

The V and J genes are TRBV25-1 and TRBJ2-4; possible D gene TRBD2, 6 bases. Trimming pared 4 bases from V and 7 bases from J, leaving 14 bases between. Germline V CDR1 and CDR2: MGHDK, SYGVNS. The CDR3 covers 14 residues. Here the CDR3 reads CASSAPGGVNIQYF. The CDR3 DNA reads TGTGCCAGCAGTGCCCCCGGGGGAGTGAACATTCAGTACTTC.

The chain recombines TRBV6-1 with TRBJ2-7; 9 bases are shared with TRBD1. CDR1 and CDR2 (germline): MNHNS, SASEGT. This CDR3 has 15 residues. Trimming at V came to 4 bases and at J to 4 bases, leaving 8 bases not matched to a gene. Here the CDR3 DNA reads TGTGCCAGCAGTGCAGGGACAGGGAATCTTTACGAGCAGTACTTC. This sequence encodes CASSAGTGNLYEQYF.

The chain is built from TRBV7-9 and TRBJ1-1; 8 bases line up with TRBD1. The germline CDR1 and CDR2 sequences are SEHNR and FQNEAQ (reference sequence). The length of the CDR3 is 14 residues. Trimming at V came to 5 bases and at J to 5 bases, leaving 7 bases not matched to a gene. CDR3 protein: CASSQGQAQTEAFF. CDR3 DNA: TGTGCCAGCAGCCAGGGACAGGCCCAAACTGAAGCTTTCTTT.

The chain combines TRBV27 with TRBJ1-5; 10 nucleotides align to TRBD1. The CDR3 sequence is 19 residues long. The junction had 15 bases not matched to a gene; V was cut back by 6 bases and J by 1 base. The germline gives CDR1 MNHEY, CDR2 SMNVEV (reference sequence). CDR3 residues: CASRHLAGTGESSNQPQHF. The CDR3 DNA reads as TGTGCCAGCAGACATCTCGCCGGGACAGGGGAATCAAGCAATCAGCCCCAGCATTTT.

This clone was detected once. The chain employs TRBV29-1 and TRBJ1-1; 8 bases align to TRBD1. Looked up from germline, CDR1 is SQVTM and CDR2 is ANQGSEA. J was trimmed by 4 bases and V by 6 bases; bases with no gene match: 4. The CDR3 is 12 amino acids. CDR3 DNA sequence: TGCAGCGTAACGGACAGGGCCACTGAAGCTTTCTTT. Protein product: CSVTDRATEAFF.

This clone occurred a few times. The chain joins TRBV4-1 to TRBJ2-1; D unresolved. The CDR3 has 14 amino acids. V was trimmed by 3 bases and J by 5 bases, leaving 11 bases between them. Germline CDR1 and CDR2: MGHRA and YSYEKL. The CDR3 DNA follows: TGCGCCAGCAGCCAGTCCGACTGGCACAATGAGCAGTTCTTC. Translating gives CASSQSDWHNEQFF.